The 15 T cell receptor beta chains given below trace back to one sample, sequenced in a study of cytomegalovirus exposure and HLA in healthy donors. In the PCR, 60 Vbeta and 13 Jbeta primers were used. Here immunoSEQ multiplex PCR was the method, and the copy in TCRdb shows in-frame clones only, minus some. Of about 160,000 clones detected, less than 85% appear once; the ten largest clones hold 1%. Sequencing was done on a sample of PBMCs. These receptor sequences come from a boy under 10 years old in good health and CMV-seronegative.

The CDR3, as DNA: TGCACCAGCAGCCTAGAGGTAAAAACTAGCGGTTGTGGGCAAGAGACCCAGTACTTC. Encoded protein: CTSSLEVKTSGCGQETQYF. The rearrangement uses TRBV1 and TRBJ2-5; TRBD2 is taken as the D call from the table, unchecked against the DNA. TRBV1 is tagged as a pseudogene. This CDR3 is 19 amino acids long.

This chain joins TRBV2 and TRBJ1-1; no firm D call. Germline CDR1 reads SNHLY; CDR2 reads FYNNEI. The CDR3 is 15 residues long. Trimming shortened V by 0 bases and J by 2 bases, and 10 bases separated the two germline ends. CDR3 in DNA: TGTGCCAGCAGTGAAGCGGGCTGGTTAAACACTGAAGCTTTCTTT. This encodes CASSEAGWLNTEAFF.

The V call is TRBV6-5, the J call TRBJ1-1; D unresolved. With 1 base removed from V and 1 base from J, the gap between germline ends came to 10 bases. The germline V gene encodes CDR1 MNHEY and CDR2 SVGAGI. There are 15 residues in the CDR3. The CDR3 here is CASSYLGRGNTEAFF. As DNA, the CDR3 is TGTGCCAGCAGTTACTTAGGGCGGGGGAACACTGAAGCTTTCTTT.

The V call is TRBV30, the J call TRBJ2-5, with D maybe TRBD1 (6 bases). In germline, CDR1 is GTSNPN, CDR2 SVGIG (reference sequence). The CDR3 sequence is 13 residues long. V was shortened by 3 bases and J by 4 bases, with 12 bases between the two germline ends. The CDR3 DNA sequence: TGTGCCTGGAGCGGATGGACAGCAGAGACCCAGTACTTC. Its translation is CAWSGWTAETQYF.

The rearrangement joins TRBV19 to TRBJ1-2; D is ambiguous. The germline gives CDR1 LNHDA, CDR2 SQIVND (reference sequence). The length of the CDR3 is 17 residues. V lost 6 bases and J lost 4, with 24 bases in between. The chain's CDR3 is CASSITSAAGFGYGYTF. The CDR3 bases are TGTGCCAGTAGCATAACCTCGGCGGCGGGGTTCGGCTATGGCTACACCTTC.

This clone appeared a single time. The chain is built from TRBV27 and TRBJ1-1; tentatively, D is TRBD1 (6 bases). Trimming shortened V by 8 bases and J by 3 bases, and 16 bases separated the two germline ends. Germline lookup yields CDR1 MNHEY and CDR2 SMNVEV (reference sequence). The CDR3 totals 14 residues. CDR3 sequence reads: CASGNRARYTEAFF. CDR3 DNA: TGTGCCAGCGGCAACAGGGCTAGATACACTGAAGCTTTCTTT.

This clone was found once. The rearrangement links TRBV13 to TRBJ2-6, with unresolved D. V gave up 5 bases and J gave up 0 bases, with 8 bases separating them. The CDR3 has 15 residues. Looked up from germline, CDR1 is PRHDT and CDR2 is FYEKMQ (reference sequence). CDR3 residues: CASSVSLSGANVLTF. CDR3 nucleotides: TGTGCCAGCAGCGTGAGCCTCTCTGGGGCCAACGTCCTGACTTTC.

V usage is TRBV19 and J usage is TRBJ2-7; 12 nucleotides line up with TRBD2. Germline CDR1 reads LNHDA; CDR2 reads SQIVND (reference sequence). V was clipped by 5 bases and J by 5 bases; unmatched bases: 7. The CDR3 has 15 residues. This chain's CDR3 is CASSELAGGPHEQYF. In DNA, the CDR3 is TGTGCCAGTAGTGAACTAGCGGGAGGCCCCCACGAGCAGTACTTC.

The chain recombines TRBV6-5 with TRBJ1-1, with D possibly matching TRBD1 (6 bases). CDR3 length: 15 residues. Germline values: CDR1 MNHEY, CDR2 SVGAGI. The V gene lost 7 bases and the J gene lost 0 bases, with 15 bases spanning the gap. The CDR3 region has the DNA TGTGCCAGCACCAAAGGCAAGGGGGTGAACACTGAAGCTTTCTTT. As protein: CASTKGKGVNTEAFF.

The chain is built from TRBV19 and TRBJ2-6, with D tentatively TRBD2 (5 bases). The CDR3 spans 21 residues. Germline CDR1 LNHDA, CDR2 SQIVND (reference sequence). V was cut by 3 bases and J by 1 base, with 25 bases left in between. The CDR3 DNA is TGTGCCAGTAGTATGTCGGAGGTCCCCCGGTTTACGGGATCTGGGGCCAACGTCCTGACTTTC. Protein product: CASSMSEVPRFTGSGANVLTF.

The V and J genes are TRBV7-9 and TRBJ1-1, with 10 bases aligning to TRBD1. The V and J ends lost 5 bases and 3 bases, in that order; junction bases with no gene match: 6. This CDR3 contains 15 residues. Germline assignment: CDR1 SEHNR and CDR2 FQNEAQ (reference sequence). The chain's CDR3 is CASSGRQGADTEAFF. The CDR3, as DNA: TGTGCCAGCAGCGGGAGACAGGGGGCGGACACTGAAGCTTTCTTT.

The V and J genes are TRBV7-9 and TRBJ1-2; D perhaps matches TRBD1 (6 bases). There are 16 residues in the CDR3. CDR1 SEHNR and CDR2 FQNEAQ come from the germline V gene (reference sequence). V was pared by 1 base and J by 4 bases, with 16 bases between. DNA of the CDR3: TGTGCCAGCAGCTTAGTAGGGGGTGGGAGATCCTATGGCTACACCTTC. The encoded protein is CASSLVGGGRSYGYTF.

The chain has TRBV6-1 and TRBJ2-3; 11 nucleotides align to TRBD2. Germline CDR1 MNHNS, CDR2 SASEGT. V lost 6 bases to trimming and J lost 3 bases; unmatched junction nucleotides: 5. CDR3 length: 15 residues. CDR3 sequence reads: CASSDTSGGTDTQYF. The CDR3 bases are TGTGCCAGCAGCGATACTAGCGGGGGAACAGATACGCAGTATTTT.

The chain couples TRBV5-1 to TRBJ2-1; 8 nucleotides agree with TRBD2. V trimming: 0 bases; J trimming: 3 bases; junction bases outside the gene matches: 5. Germline V gene sequence: CDR1 SGHRS, CDR2 YFSETQ. This CDR3 is built from 16 residues. Written as DNA, the CDR3 is TGCGCCAGCAGCTTGGCTAAACTAGCGGTCTACAATGAGCAGTTCTTC. Its protein is CASSLAKLAVYNEQFF.

J is TRBJ2-7 and V is TRBV4-1, with TRBD1 matching 7 bases. CDR3 length: 13 amino acids. Trimming at V came to 1 base and at J to 5 bases, leaving 2 bases not matched to a gene. In germline, CDR1 is MGHRA, CDR2 YSYEKL. This CDR3 is CASSQGQGDEQYV. As DNA, the CDR3 is TGCGCCAGCAGCCAAGGGCAGGGGGACGAGCAGTACGTC.